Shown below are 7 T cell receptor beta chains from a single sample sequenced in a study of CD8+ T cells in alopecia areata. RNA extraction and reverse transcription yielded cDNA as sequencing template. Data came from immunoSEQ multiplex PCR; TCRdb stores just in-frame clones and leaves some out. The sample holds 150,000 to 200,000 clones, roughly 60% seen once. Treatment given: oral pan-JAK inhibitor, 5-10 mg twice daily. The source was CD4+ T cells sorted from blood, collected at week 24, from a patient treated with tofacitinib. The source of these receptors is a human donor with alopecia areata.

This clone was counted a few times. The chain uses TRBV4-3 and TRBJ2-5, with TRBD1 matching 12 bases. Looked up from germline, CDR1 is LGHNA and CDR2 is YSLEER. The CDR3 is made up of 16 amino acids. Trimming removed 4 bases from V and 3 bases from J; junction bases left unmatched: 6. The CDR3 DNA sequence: TGCGCCAGCAGCCCGCTCGGGACAGGGGGCGAAGAGACCCAGTACTTC. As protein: CASSPLGTGGEETQYF.

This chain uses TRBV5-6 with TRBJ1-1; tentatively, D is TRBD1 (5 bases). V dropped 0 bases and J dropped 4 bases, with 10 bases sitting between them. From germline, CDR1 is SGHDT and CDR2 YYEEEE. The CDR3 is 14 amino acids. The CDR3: CASSLDRQLTEAFF. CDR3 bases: TGTGCCAGCAGCTTGGACAGACAGCTCACTGAAGCTTTCTTT.

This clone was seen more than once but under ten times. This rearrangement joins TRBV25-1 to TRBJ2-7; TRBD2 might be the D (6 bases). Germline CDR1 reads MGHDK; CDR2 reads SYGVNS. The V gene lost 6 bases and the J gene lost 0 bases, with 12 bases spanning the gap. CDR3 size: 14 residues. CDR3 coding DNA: TGTGCCAGCAGCGAGGGAGGAAGCTCCTACGAGCAGTACTTC. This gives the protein CASSEGGSSYEQYF.

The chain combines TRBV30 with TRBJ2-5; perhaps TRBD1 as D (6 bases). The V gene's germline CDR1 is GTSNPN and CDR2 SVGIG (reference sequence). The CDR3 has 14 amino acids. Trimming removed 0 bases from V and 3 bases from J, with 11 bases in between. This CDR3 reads CAWSVAGVEETQYF. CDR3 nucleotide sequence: TGTGCCTGGAGTGTAGCAGGGGTTGAAGAGACCCAGTACTTC. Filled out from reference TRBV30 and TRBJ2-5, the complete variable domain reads SQTIHQWPATLVQPVGSPLSLECTVEGTSNPNLYWYRQAAGRGLQLLFYSVGIGQISSEVPQNLSASRPQDRQFILSSKKLLLSDSGFYLCAWSVAGVEETQYFGPGTRLLVL.

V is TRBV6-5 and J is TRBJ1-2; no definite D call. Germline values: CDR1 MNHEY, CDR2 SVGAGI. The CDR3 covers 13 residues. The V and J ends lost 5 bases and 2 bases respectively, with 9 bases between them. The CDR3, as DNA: TGTGCCAGCAGTCGCGGGCGGAACTATGGCTACACCTTC. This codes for CASSRGRNYGYTF.

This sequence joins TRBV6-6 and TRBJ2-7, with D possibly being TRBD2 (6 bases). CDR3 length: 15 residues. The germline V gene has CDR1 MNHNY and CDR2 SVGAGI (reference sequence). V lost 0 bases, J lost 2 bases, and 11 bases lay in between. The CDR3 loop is CASSYSAGSTYEQYF. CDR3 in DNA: TGTGCCAGCAGTTACTCTGCGGGATCGACCTACGAGCAGTACTTC.

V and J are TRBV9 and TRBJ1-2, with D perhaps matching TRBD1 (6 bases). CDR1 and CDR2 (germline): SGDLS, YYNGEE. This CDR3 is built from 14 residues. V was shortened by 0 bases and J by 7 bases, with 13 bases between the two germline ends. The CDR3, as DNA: TGTGCCAGCAGCGTAGGAAACAGGGCTAGTGGCTACACCTTC. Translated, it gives CASSVGNRASGYTF.